Sequencing of this T cell receptor (beta chain) was carried out in a study of T cell responses to AZD1222 COVID-19 vaccine. The repertoire was sequenced with immunoSEQ multiplex PCR; TCRdb's copy has only in-frame clones and lacks some. Altogether about 150,000 clones are present, over 75% being singletons, with the ten largest covering about 1.4%. The CDR3 loop spans 15 amino acids. V lost 6 bases, J lost 1 base, and 15 bases lay in between. CDR1 is SNHLY, CDR2 FYNNEI, per germline. This clonotype was sampled from an adult in good health. The chain uses TRBV2 and TRBJ1-1; D is perhaps TRBD1 (5 bases). The material was peripheral blood, obtained on day 0 of AZD1222 vaccination. CDR3 DNA: TGTGCCAGCAGGGGCATCAGGGATGGGAACACTGAAGCTTTCTTT. This codes for CASRGIRDGNTEAFF. Looking up the rest from reference TRBV2 and TRBJ1-1 gives the full variable domain: EPEVTQTPSHQVTQMGQEVILRCVPISNHLYFYWYRQILGQKVEFLVSFYNNEISEKSEIFDDQFSVERPDGSNFTLKIRSTKLEDSAMYFCASRGIRDGNTEAFFGQGTRLTVV.